This TCR beta chain came from a study of CD4+ T cells in melanoma. TCRdb keeps only in-frame clones here, not all; method: immunoSEQ multiplex PCR. The sample shows 20,000 to 25,000 clones, around four fifths of them seen only once. The germline gives CDR1 SGHAT, CDR2 FQNNGV. The germline V and J ends were trimmed by 5 bases and 2 bases, with 12 bases remaining between them. The CDR3 is 14 residues long. The sequence derives from a human donor with melanoma. This sequence joins TRBV11-2 and TRBJ2-5; no clear D. The CDR3: CASSPALYQETQYF. CDR3 in DNA: TGTGCCAGCAGCCCAGCTCTGTATCAAGAGACCCAGTACTTC.